The T cell receptor beta chain under discussion was sequenced for a study of T cell repertoires in cytomegalovirus infection. CDR1 is SNHLY, CDR2 FYNNEI, per germline. The CDR3 spans 11 residues. V lost 7 bases to trimming and J lost 4 bases, with 7 bases between them. TCRdb ran MiXCR on the reads and lists one entry per CDR3 protein. Counted here are about 230,000 distinct CDR3 sequences, under 25% occurring once; the ten biggest clones make up 15% to 20%. This TCR came from a human donor in good health (CMV status not recorded). Some clones in this sample may be carry-over from other donors' samples. J is TRBJ1-1 and V is TRBV2; D is unresolved. Sequencing was done on a sample of CD8+ T cells from PBMCs. DNA for the CDR3: TGTGCCAGCAAGAGTGGCACTGAAGCTTTCTTT. Residues: CASKSGTEAFF.